The next 3 T cell receptor beta chains were all read from a single sample in a study of CD8 T cells in Susac syndrome. RNA amounts of 0.5 to 1 ug underwent reverse transcription with random hexamers. TCRdb re-called the immunoSEQ multiplex PCR reads through MiXCR, storing one row per CDR3 protein. The sample includes around 120,000 distinct CDR3 sequences, approximately 93% of them seen just once. Sequencing used CD4+ T cells from PBMCs. Every receptor here comes from a human donor with multiple sclerosis.

The chain links TRBV18 to TRBJ2-7, with 14 bases that match TRBD2. Germline V lookup: CDR1 KGHSH, CDR2 LQKENI. Trimming at V came to 5 bases and at J to 0 bases, leaving 6 bases not matched to a gene. The CDR3 consists of 17 residues. The DNA of the CDR3 is TGTGCCAGCTCATCCAGACTAGCGGGGGGGAGCTCCTACGAGCAGTACTTC. Its protein is CASSSRLAGGSSYEQYF.

The chain has TRBV6-5 and TRBJ2-1; 9 bases fit TRBD1. The CDR3 has 15 residues. V lost 6 bases and J lost 4; bases outside the gene matches: 7. Germline values: CDR1 MNHEY, CDR2 SVGAGI. The CDR3 DNA is TGTGCCAGCAGCCCCGGGACAGGGATATACAATGAGCAGTTCTTC. This encodes CASSPGTGIYNEQFF.

This chain joins TRBV30 and TRBJ2-5, with D possibly being TRBD2 (6 bases). Germline V CDR1 and CDR2: GTSNPN, SVGIG (reference sequence). The CDR3 is 14 residues long. V was trimmed by 3 bases and J by 4 bases, leaving 15 bases between them. The DNA for the CDR3 is TGTGCCTGGAGAGCCTCGGGAGCACGAGAGACCCAGTACTTC. Its translation: CAWRASGARETQYF.